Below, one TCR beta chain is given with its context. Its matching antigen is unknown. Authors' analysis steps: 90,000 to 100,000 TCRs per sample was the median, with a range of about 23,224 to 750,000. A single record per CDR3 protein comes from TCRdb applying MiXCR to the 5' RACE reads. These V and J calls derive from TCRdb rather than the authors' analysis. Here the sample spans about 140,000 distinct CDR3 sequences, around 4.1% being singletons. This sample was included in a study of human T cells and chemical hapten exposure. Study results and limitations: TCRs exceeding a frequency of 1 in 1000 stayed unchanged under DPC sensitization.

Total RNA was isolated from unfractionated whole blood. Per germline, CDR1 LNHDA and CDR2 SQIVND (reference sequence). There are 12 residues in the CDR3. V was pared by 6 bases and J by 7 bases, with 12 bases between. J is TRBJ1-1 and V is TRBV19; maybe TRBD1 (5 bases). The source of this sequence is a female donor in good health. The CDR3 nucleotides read TGTGCCAGTAGGGGACTGCGATGTGAAGCTTTCTTT. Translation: CASRGLRCEAFF.